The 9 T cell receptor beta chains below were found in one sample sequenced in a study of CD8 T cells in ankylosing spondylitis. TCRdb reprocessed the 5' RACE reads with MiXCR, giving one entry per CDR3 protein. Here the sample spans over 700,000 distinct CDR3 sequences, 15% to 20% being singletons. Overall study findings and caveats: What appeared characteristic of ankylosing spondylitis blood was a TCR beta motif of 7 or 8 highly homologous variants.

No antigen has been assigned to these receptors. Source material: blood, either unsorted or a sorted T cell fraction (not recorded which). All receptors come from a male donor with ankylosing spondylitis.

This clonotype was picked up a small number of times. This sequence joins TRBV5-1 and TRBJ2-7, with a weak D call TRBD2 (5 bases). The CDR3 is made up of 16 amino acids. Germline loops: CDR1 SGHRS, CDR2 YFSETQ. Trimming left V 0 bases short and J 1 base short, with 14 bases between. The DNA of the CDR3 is TGCGCCAGCAGCTTGGCCTCGGGTAGCGCTTCCTACGAGCAGTACTTC. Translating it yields CASSLASGSASYEQYF.

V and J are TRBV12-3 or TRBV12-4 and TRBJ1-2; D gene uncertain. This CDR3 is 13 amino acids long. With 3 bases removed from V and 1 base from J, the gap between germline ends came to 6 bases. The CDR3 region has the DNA TGTGCCAGCAGTTTCCAAGTTAACTATGGCTACACCTTC. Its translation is CASSFQVNYGYTF.

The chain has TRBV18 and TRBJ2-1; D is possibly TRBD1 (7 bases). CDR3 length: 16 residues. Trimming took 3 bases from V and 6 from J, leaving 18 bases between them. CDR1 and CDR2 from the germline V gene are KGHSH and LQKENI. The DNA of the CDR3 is TGTGCCAGCTCACCCGCGGGACAGTCGATTTCCAATGAGCAGTTCTTC. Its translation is CASSPAGQSISNEQFF.

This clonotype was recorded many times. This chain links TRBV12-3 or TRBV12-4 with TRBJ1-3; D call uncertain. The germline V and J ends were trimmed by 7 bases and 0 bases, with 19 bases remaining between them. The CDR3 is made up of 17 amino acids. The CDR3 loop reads CASNSYGGVSSGNTIYF. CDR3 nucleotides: TGTGCCAGCAATTCCTACGGTGGCGTGAGCTCTGGAAACACCATATATTTT.

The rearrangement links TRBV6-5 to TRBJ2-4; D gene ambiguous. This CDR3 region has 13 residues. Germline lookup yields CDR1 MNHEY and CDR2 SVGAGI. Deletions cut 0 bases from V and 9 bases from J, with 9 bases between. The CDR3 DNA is TGTGCCAGCAGTTACTCGCAAGTGAGCATTCAGTACTTC. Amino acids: CASSYSQVSIQYF.

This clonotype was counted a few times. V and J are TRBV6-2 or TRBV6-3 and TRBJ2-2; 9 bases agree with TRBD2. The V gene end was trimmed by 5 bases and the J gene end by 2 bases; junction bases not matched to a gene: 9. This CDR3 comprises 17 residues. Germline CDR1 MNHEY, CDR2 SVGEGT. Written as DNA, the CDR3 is TGTGCCAGCAGTATAACCGGGACTAGCCGAAACACCGGGGAGCTGTTTTTT. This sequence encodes CASSITGTSRNTGELFF.

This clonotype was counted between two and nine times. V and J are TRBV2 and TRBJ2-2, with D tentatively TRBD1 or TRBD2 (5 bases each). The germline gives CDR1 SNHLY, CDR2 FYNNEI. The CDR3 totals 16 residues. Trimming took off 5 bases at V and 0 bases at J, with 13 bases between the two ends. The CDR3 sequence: CASSPEGLPNTGELFF. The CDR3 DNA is TGTGCCAGCAGTCCTGAGGGGCTCCCGAACACCGGGGAGCTGTTTTTT.

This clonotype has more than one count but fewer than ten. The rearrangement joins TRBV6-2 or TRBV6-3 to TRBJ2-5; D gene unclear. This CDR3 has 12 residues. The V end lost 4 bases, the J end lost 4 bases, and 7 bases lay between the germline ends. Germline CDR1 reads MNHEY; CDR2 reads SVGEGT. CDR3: CASSSSLETQYF. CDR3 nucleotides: TGTGCCAGCAGTTCCTCACTAGAGACCCAGTACTTC.

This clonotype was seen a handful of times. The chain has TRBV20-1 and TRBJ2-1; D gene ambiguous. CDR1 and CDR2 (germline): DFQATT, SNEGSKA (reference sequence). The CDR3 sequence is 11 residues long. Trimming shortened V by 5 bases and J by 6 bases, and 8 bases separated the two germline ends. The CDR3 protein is CSAGWGNEQFF. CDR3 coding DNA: TGCAGTGCTGGATGGGGCAATGAGCAGTTCTTC.